The 21 T cell receptor beta chains listed next were all sequenced from one sample in a study of T cell responses to AZD1222 COVID-19 vaccine. Sequenced by immunoSEQ multiplex PCR; TCRdb stores in-frame clones only, minus some. The sample contains about 120,000 clones, about 88% of which appear only once. Sequences were derived from peripheral blood, sampled on day 0 of AZD1222 vaccination. These receptors originate from an adult in good health.

V is TRBV18 and J is TRBJ1-1; D is uncertain. V was trimmed by 6 bases and J by 1 base, leaving 6 bases between them. Germline V gene sequence: CDR1 KGHSH, CDR2 LQKENI. The CDR3 spans 12 residues. CDR3 DNA: TGTGCCAGCTCCGGCCAGAACACTGAAGCTTTCTTT. Protein: CASSGQNTEAFF.

V gene TRBV5-6 combines with J gene TRBJ1-2; 10 bases map to TRBD1. J gave up 4 bases and V 4 bases, and 10 bases lay outside the gene matches. Germline-derived CDR1 and CDR2 are SGHDT and YYEEEE. The CDR3 runs to 16 residues. The CDR3 nucleotides read TGTGCCAGCAGCCTAGGGACTGGGACAGGGGCCTATGGCTACACCTTC. The encoded protein is CASSLGTGTGAYGYTF.

The chain carries TRBV9 and TRBJ1-1; TRBD1 is a possible D gene (5 bases). Trimming cost V 4 bases and J 3 bases, with 16 bases left between them. There are 15 residues in the CDR3. The germline CDR1 and CDR2 sequences are SGDLS and YYNGEE. The CDR3 spells CASSPGTLGDTEAFF. In nucleotides, the CDR3 is TGTGCCAGCAGCCCAGGGACGCTAGGGGACACTGAAGCTTTCTTT.

The rearrangement joins TRBV28 to TRBJ2-2; 8 positions agree with TRBD1. V shed 6 bases, J shed 6 bases, and the junction held 12 bases outside the gene matches. CDR3 size: 16 residues. Germline CDR1 reads MDHEN; CDR2 reads SYDVKM. CDR3 nucleotide sequence: TGTGCCAGCAGAGACAGGGGCCTCCTCAAGGCCGGGGAGCTGTTTTTT. It specifies CASRDRGLLKAGELFF.

This clone was seen only once. The CDR3 sequence: CASSEAPLAGLKDTQYF. CDR3 DNA sequence: TGTGCCAGCAGTGAGGCCCCTTTAGCGGGATTAAAAGATACGCAGTATTTT. The genes are TRBV2 and TRBJ2-3; TRBD2 matches at 8 bases. The CDR3 loop spans 17 amino acids. CDR1 and CDR2 from the germline V gene are SNHLY and FYNNEI. V shed 3 bases, J shed 5 bases, and the junction held 13 bases outside the gene matches. The full variable domain, in which reference TRBV2 and TRBJ2-3 provide the parts outside the CDR3, is EPEVTQTPSHQVTQMGQEVILRCVPISNHLYFYWYRQILGQKVEFLVSFYNNEISEKSEIFDDQFSVERPDGSNFTLKIRSTKLEDSAMYFCASSEAPLAGLKDTQYFGPGTRLTVL.

This clone was picked up one time. The chain combines TRBV5-1 with TRBJ1-2; 7 bases agree with TRBD1. Germline V gene lookup returns CDR1 SGHRS and CDR2 YFSETQ. This CDR3 contains 13 residues. J lost 7 bases, V lost 0 bases, and 3 bases had no gene match. Here the CDR3 reads CASSLEGAGGYTF. Written as DNA, the CDR3 is TGCGCCAGCAGCTTGGAGGGGGCGGGTGGCTACACCTTC.

The chain has TRBV1 and TRBJ1-1; the table's D call, TRBD1, was not checked against the DNA. TRBV1 is marked as a pseudogene. The CDR3 loop spans 16 amino acids. The CDR3 DNA sequence: TGCACCAGCAGCCAACGGACAGGGTTCGGGAACACTGAAGCTTTCTTT. Its translation is CTSSQRTGFGNTEAFF.

The rearrangement joins TRBV28 to TRBJ1-2, with D uncertain. Looked up from germline, CDR1 is MDHEN and CDR2 is SYDVKM. V lost 2 bases and J lost 7, with 17 bases in between. The CDR3 extends over 15 amino acids. Written as DNA, the CDR3 is TGTGCCAGCAGTTTAGCGGGCGGAGGAAGTGGTGGCTACACCTTC. Its protein product is CASSLAGGGSGGYTF.

This chain joins TRBV24-1 and TRBJ1-1; D may be TRBD1 (6 bases). Germline CDR1 reads KGHDR; CDR2 reads SFDVKD. Trimming took off 9 bases at V and 1 base at J, with 11 bases between the two ends. The CDR3 is 13 amino acids. As DNA, the CDR3 is TGTGCCACCGGGGGGGGCGCGAACACTGAAGCTTTCTTT. This sequence encodes CATGGGANTEAFF.

The sample holds a few counts of this clone. Written as DNA, the CDR3 is TGTGCCAGTAGTCCCCAACAGGGGGCGATACTTTATGGCTACACCTTC. Protein sequence: CASSPQQGAILYGYTF. J is TRBJ1-2 and V is TRBV19; the match to TRBD1 covers 9 bases. Per the germline V gene, CDR1 is LNHDA and CDR2 is SQIVND (reference sequence). The V segment lost 5 bases and the J segment 5 bases; nucleotides outside the gene matches: 12. The CDR3 is 16 residues long.

V is TRBV11-3 and J is TRBJ2-1, with D unclear. V was trimmed by 5 bases and J by 2 bases, leaving 7 bases between them. The CDR3 is 13 residues long. CDR1 is SGHNT and CDR2 is YENEEA in the germline V gene. The DNA for the CDR3 is TGTGCCAGCAGCCGTCCCCCCTACAATGAGCAGTTCTTC. Its translation is CASSRPPYNEQFF.

The DNA of the CDR3 is TGTGCCAGCAGCGCGGGACAGGTGGCGGGGCCCCAGCATTTT. Translation gives CASSAGQVAGPQHF. V gene TRBV9 combines with J gene TRBJ1-5; 8 positions agree with TRBD1. V shed 3 bases and J 9 bases; nucleotides not matched to a gene: 8. Per the germline V gene, CDR1 is SGDLS and CDR2 is YYNGEE. This CDR3 has 14 amino acids.

The V gene is TRBV7-8, the J gene TRBJ2-7; 14 bases map to TRBD2. Germline trimming cut 1 base from V and 4 bases from J; bases unmatched to any gene: 9. This CDR3 has 18 amino acids. CDR1 and CDR2 from the germline V gene are SGHVS and FQNEAQ. The CDR3 protein is CASSLGGGTSGRGYEQYF. CDR3 nucleotides: TGTGCCAGCAGCTTAGGGGGCGGGACTAGCGGGAGAGGGTACGAGCAGTACTTC.

The genes are TRBV7-3 and TRBJ2-4, with D possibly TRBD1 on 6 matching bases. V lost 5 bases and J lost 12, with 11 bases in between. Germline V CDR1 and CDR2: SGHTA, FQGTGA. This CDR3 is built from 11 residues. CDR3 bases: TGTGCCAGCAGCAACGGACAGAATCAGTACTTC. Translated: CASSNGQNQYF.

The chain carries TRBV5-1 and TRBJ1-4, with D perhaps TRBD1 (5 bases). The V gene lost 4 bases and the J gene lost 6 bases, with 19 bases spanning the gap. Germline CDR1 is SGHRS and CDR2 is YFSETQ. The CDR3 contains 16 residues. CDR3 loop: CASSPNRDLRDEKLFF. The CDR3 bases are TGCGCCAGCAGCCCCAACCGGGACCTTCGAGATGAAAAACTGTTTTTT.

The V gene is TRBV2, the J gene TRBJ2-3, with D possibly matching TRBD1 (6 bases). The germline V gene encodes CDR1 SNHLY and CDR2 FYNNEI. Trimming cost V 3 bases and J 1 base, with 11 bases left between them. The CDR3 is made up of 15 amino acids. This chain's CDR3 is CASSEFDRRTDTQYF. The CDR3 nucleotides read TGTGCCAGCAGTGAGTTTGACAGGCGCACAGATACGCAGTATTTT.

CDR3 nucleotide sequence: TGTGCCAGCAGCCAAGATCTTGGGGCCGGCAAGACCCAGTACTTC. It codes for CASSQDLGAGKTQYF. This sequence joins TRBV3-1 (or the pseudogene TRBV3-2) and TRBJ2-5, with a possible D match to TRBD1 (5 bases). CDR1 LGHDT and CDR2 YNNKEL come from the germline V gene (reference sequence). The CDR3 contains 15 residues. V was pared by 0 bases and J by 6 bases, with 14 bases between.

The rearrangement links TRBV7-3 to TRBJ2-6; TRBD1 agrees at 7 bases. This CDR3 comprises 16 residues. V lost 5 bases, J lost 2 bases, and 6 bases stayed unmatched. The germline CDR1 and CDR2 sequences are SGHTA and FQGTGA. CDR3 DNA sequence: TGTGCCAGCAGCCGCCTAGGGACAGCTGGGGCCAACGTCCTGACTTTC. Translation gives CASSRLGTAGANVLTF.

The rearrangement joins TRBV10-3 to TRBJ2-1; D could derive from TRBD1 or TRBD2 (5 bases each). The CDR3 is made up of 13 amino acids. Germline assignment: CDR1 ENHRY and CDR2 SYGVKD. The germline V and J ends were trimmed by 6 bases and 9 bases, with 15 bases remaining between them. CDR3 in amino acids: CAISRDPLVEQFF. CDR3 nucleotide sequence: TGTGCCATCAGCCGGGACCCCCTCGTTGAGCAGTTCTTC.

The chain combines TRBV28 with TRBJ1-2; 9 bases are shared with TRBD1. CDR1 is MDHEN and CDR2 is SYDVKM in the germline V gene. V shed 6 bases and J 1 base; nucleotides not matched to a gene: 9. This CDR3 is built from 16 residues. CDR3 sequence: CASSSGQGIFNYGYTF. Written as DNA, the CDR3 is TGTGCCAGCAGCTCCGGACAGGGGATTTTTAACTATGGCTACACCTTC.

This clone has just a few counts. V usage is TRBV2 and J usage is TRBJ1-4; 7 bases line up with TRBD1. Germline CDR1 SNHLY, CDR2 FYNNEI. CDR3 size: 16 residues. With 3 bases clipped from V and 0 bases from J, the junction kept 4 bases outside the gene matches. Here the CDR3 reads CASSDDRVATNEKLFF. In DNA form, the CDR3 reads TGTGCCAGCAGTGACGACAGGGTCGCAACTAATGAAAAACTGTTTTTT.